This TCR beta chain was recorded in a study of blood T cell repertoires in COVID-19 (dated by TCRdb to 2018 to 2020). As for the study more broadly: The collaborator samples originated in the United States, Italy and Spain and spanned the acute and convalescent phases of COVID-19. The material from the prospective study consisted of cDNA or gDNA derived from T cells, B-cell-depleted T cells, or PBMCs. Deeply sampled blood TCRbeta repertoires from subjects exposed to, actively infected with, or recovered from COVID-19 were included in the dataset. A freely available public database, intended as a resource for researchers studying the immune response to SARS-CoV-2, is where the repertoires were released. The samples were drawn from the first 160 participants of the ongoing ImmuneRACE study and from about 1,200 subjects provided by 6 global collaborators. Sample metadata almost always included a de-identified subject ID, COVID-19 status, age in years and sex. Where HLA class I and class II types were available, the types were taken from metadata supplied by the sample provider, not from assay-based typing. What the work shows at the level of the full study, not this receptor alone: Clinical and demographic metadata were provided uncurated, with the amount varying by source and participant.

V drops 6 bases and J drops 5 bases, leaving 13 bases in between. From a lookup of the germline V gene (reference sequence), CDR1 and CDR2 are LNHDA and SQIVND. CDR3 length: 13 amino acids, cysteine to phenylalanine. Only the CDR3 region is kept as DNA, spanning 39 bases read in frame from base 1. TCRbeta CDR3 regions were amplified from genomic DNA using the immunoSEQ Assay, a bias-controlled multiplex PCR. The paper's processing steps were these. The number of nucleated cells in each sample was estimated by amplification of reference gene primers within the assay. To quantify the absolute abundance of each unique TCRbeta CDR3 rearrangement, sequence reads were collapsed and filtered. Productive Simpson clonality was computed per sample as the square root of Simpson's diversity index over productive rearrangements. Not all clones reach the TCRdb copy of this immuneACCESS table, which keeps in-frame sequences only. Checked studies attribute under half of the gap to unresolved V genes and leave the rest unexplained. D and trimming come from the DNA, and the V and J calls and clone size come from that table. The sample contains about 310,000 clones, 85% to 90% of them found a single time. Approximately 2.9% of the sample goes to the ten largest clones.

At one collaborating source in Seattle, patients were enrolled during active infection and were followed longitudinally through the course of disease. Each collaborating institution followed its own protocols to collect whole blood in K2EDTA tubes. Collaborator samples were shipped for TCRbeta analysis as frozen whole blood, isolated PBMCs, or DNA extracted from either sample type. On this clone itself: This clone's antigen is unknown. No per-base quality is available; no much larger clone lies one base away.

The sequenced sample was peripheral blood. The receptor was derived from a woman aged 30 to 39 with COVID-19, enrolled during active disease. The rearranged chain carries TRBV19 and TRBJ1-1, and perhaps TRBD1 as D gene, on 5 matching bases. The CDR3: CASRINGGTEAFF. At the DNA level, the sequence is TGTGCCAGTAGGATCAACGGGGGAACTGAAGCTTTCTTT.